This T cell receptor beta chain was recovered during a study of cytomegalovirus exposure and HLA in healthy donors. Nominal health characterized the donors when sampled, though unrecorded immune exposures were likely. A multiplex PCR was run with 60 Vbeta primers and 13 Jbeta primers. Source study methods: A later analysis tallied 80 million or so unique TCR beta chains, some 10 million of them shared. Data came from immunoSEQ multiplex PCR; TCRdb stores just in-frame clones and leaves some out. Clone size and the V and J calls come from that table; the DNA yielded D and trimming. The table shows about 70,000 clones, with approximately 90% occurring only once. This clone has a handful of counts. Its antigen remains unidentified. Whole-study results and caveats: Researchers left out some V segments, among them TRBV6-2 and TRBV6-3, as indistinguishable.

The V and J ends lost 5 bases and 4 bases respectively, with 23 bases between them. The CDR3 contains 17 residues. Germline V gene sequence: CDR1 SGHTA, CDR2 FQGNSA. Sequencing used PBMCs. This TCR came from a woman younger than 45 in good health and CMV-seropositive. The genes are TRBV7-2 and TRBJ1-1; D is perhaps TRBD1 (5 bases). CDR3 DNA: TGTGCCAGCAGCCCCCGGGAGGGACCCTTGGACCGCACTGAAGCTTTCTTT. It codes for CASSPREGPLDRTEAFF.